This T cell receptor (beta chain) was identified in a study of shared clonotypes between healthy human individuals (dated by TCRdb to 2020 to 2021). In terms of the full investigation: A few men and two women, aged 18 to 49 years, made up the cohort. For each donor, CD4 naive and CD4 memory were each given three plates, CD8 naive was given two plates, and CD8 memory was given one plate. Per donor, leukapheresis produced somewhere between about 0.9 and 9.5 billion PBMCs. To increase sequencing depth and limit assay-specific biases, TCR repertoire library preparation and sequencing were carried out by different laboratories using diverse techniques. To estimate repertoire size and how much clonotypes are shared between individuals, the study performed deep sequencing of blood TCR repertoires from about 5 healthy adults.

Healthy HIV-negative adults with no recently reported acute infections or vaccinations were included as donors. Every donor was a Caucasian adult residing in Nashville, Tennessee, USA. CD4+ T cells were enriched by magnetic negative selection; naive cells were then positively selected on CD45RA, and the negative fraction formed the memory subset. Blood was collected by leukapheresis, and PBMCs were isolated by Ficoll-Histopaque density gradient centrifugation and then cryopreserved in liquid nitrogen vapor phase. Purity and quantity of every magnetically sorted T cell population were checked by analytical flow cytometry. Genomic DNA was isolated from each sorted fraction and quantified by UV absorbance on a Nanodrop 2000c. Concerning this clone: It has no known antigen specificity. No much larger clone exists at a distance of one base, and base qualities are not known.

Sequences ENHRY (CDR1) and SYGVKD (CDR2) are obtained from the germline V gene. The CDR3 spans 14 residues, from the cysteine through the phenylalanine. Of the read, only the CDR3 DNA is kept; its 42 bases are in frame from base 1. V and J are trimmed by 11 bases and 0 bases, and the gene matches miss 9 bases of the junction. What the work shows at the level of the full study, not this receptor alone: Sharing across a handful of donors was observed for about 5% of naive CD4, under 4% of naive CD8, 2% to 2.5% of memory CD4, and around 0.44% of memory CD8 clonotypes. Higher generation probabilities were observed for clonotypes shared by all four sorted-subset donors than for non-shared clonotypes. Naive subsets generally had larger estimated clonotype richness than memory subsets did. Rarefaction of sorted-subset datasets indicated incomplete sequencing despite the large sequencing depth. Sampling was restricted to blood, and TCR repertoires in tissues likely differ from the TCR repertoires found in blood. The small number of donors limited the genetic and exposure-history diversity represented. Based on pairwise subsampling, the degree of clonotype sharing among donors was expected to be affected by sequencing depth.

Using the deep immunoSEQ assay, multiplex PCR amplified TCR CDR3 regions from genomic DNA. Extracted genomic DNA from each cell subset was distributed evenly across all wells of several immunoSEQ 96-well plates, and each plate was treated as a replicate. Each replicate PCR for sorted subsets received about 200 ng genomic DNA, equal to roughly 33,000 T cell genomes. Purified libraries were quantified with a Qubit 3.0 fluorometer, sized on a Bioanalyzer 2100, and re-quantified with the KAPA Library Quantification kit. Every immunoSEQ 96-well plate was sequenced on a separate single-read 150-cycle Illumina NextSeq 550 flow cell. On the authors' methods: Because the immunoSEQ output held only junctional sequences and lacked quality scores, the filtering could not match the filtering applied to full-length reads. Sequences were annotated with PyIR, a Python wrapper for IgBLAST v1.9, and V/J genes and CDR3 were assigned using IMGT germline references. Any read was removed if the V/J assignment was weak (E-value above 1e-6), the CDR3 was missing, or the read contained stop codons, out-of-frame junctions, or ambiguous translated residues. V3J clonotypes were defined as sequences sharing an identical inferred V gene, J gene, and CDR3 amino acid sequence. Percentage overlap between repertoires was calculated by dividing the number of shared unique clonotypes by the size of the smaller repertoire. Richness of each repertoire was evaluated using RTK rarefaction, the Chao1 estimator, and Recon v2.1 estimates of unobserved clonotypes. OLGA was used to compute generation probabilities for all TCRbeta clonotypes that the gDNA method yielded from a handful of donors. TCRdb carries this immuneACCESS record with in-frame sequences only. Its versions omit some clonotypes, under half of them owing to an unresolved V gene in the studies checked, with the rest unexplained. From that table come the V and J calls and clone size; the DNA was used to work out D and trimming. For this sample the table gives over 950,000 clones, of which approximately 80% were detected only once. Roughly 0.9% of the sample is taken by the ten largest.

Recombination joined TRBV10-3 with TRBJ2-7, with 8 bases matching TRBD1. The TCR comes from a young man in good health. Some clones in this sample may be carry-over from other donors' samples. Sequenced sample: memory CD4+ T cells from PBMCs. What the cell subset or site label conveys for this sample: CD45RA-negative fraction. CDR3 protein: CAVRTGLGSYEQYF. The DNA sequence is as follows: TGTGCCGTCCGGACAGGGCTTGGCTCCTACGAGCAGTACTTC.